Below, 6 T cell receptor beta chains from the same sample are listed, as sequenced in a study of blood T cell repertoires in COVID-19. The method was immunoSEQ multiplex PCR; TCRdb's version includes in-frame clones alone and lacks a portion of them. The repertoire holds about 280,000 clones, with roughly 80% as singletons. Material for sequencing was PBMCs or T cells enriched from blood (not recorded which). These receptors all come from a man aged 35 to 55 who had been exposed to COVID-19.

V usage is TRBV27 and J usage is TRBJ2-1, with D uncertain. V was shortened by 6 bases and J by 4 bases, with 10 bases between the two germline ends. Germline assignment: CDR1 MNHEY and CDR2 SMNVEV (reference sequence). This CDR3 comprises 13 residues. The CDR3 region has the DNA TGTGCCAGCAGAAGAGGTGGGTACAATGAGCAGTTCTTC. Translated: CASRRGGYNEQFF.

V is TRBV7-6 and J is TRBJ2-5; 14 bases match TRBD2. After removal of 5 bases from V and 5 bases from J, the junction contained 10 bases not matched to a gene. This CDR3 is 17 amino acids long. Germline V gives CDR1 SGHVS, CDR2 FNYEAQ. In nucleotides, the CDR3 is TGTGCCAGCAGCGCGACTAGCGGGAGGGCCTTGGTGGAGACCCAGTACTTC. Its protein product is CASSATSGRALVETQYF.

The rearrangement links TRBV12-3 or TRBV12-4 to TRBJ1-5; D is ambiguous. V was cut by 8 bases and J by 9 bases, with 11 bases left in between. The CDR3 has 11 amino acids. The CDR3 region has the DNA TGTGCCAGCGTGAGGCAAGGGCCCCAGCATTTT. Its translation is CASVRQGPQHF.

This clone was seen once. CDR3 DNA sequence: TGTGCCAGCAGTGACTGGGCCACTAATGAAAAACTGTTTTTT. Translation: CASSDWATNEKLFF. The V gene is TRBV2, the J gene TRBJ1-4; D call uncertain. Trimming pared 3 bases from V and 2 bases from J, leaving 7 bases between. The CDR3 is 14 residues long. CDR1 and CDR2 (germline): SNHLY, FYNNEI.

This chain joins TRBV29-1 and TRBJ2-1; TRBD2 is a possible D gene (5 bases). The CDR3 consists of 12 residues. Deletions cut 5 bases from V and 5 bases from J, with 10 bases between. Germline CDR1 is SQVTM and CDR2 is ANQGSEA. The CDR3 spells CSVFLAHNEQFF. The CDR3 DNA follows: TGCAGCGTTTTTCTAGCCCACAATGAGCAGTTCTTC.

The gene calls are TRBV30 and TRBJ2-7; 10 positions match TRBD2. Germline values: CDR1 GTSNPN, CDR2 SVGIG (reference sequence). The CDR3 is made up of 14 amino acids. The V and J ends lost 6 bases and 2 bases, in that order; junction bases with no gene match: 7. The CDR3: CACLRTSGPYEQYF. The CDR3 DNA sequence: TGTGCCTGCCTCAGGACTAGCGGCCCCTACGAGCAGTACTTC.